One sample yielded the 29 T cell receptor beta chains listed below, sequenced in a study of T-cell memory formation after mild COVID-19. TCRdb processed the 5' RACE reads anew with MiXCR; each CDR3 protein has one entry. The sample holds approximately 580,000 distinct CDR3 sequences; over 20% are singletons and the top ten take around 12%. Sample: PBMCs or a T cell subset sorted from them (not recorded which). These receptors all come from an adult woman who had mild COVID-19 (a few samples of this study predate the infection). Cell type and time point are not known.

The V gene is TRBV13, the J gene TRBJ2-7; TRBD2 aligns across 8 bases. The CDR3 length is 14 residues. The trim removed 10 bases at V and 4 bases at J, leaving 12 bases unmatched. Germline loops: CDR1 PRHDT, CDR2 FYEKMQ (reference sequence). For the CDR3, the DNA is TGTGCCACCGGGAGGGGCACGAAATCGTACGAGCAGTACTTC. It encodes CATGRGTKSYEQYF.

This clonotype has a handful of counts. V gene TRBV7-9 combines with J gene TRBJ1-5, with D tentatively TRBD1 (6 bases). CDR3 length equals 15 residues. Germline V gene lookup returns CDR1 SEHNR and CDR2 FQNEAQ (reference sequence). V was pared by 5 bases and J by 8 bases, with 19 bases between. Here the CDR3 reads CASSLDHGQSKPQHF. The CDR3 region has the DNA TGTGCCAGCAGCCTAGACCACGGACAGTCCAAGCCCCAGCATTTT.

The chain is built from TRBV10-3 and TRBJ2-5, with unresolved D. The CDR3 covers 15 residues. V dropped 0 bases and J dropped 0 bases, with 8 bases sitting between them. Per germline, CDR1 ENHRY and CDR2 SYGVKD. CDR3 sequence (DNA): TGTGCCATCAGTGAGTCGCAGGCCAACCAAGAGACCCAGTACTTC. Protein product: CAISESQANQETQYF.

This CDR3 reads CASSEMRGPLYQETQYF. The CDR3 bases are TGTGCCAGCAGTGAAATGAGGGGGCCCTTGTACCAAGAGACCCAGTACTTC. This chain joins TRBV2 and TRBJ2-5; TRBD1 aligns across 7 bases. The CDR3 contains 17 residues. The germline V gene encodes CDR1 SNHLY and CDR2 FYNNEI. Losses at the gene ends were 2 bases for V and 0 bases for J; bases not matched to a gene: 9.

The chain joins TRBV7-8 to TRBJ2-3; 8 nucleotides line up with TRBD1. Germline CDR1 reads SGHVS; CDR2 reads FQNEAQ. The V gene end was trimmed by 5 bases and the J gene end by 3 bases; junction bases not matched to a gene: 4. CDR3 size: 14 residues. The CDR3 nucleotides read TGTGCCAGCAGCAACCGGGACAGGACAGATACGCAGTATTTT. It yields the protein CASSNRDRTDTQYF.

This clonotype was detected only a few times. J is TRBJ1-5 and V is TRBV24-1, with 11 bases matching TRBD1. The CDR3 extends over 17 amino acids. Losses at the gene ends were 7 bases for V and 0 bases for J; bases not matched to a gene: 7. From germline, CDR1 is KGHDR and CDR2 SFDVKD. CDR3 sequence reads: CATRLGQGDYSNQPQHF. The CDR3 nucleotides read TGTGCCACCAGGCTGGGACAGGGGGACTATAGCAATCAGCCCCAGCATTTT.

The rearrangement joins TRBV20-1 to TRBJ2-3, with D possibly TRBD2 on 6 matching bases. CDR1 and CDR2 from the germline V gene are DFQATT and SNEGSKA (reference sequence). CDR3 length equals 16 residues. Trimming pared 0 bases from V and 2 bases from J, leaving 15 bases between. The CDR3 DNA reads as TGCAGTGCTAGAGATCACCAGCGGGCCTACACAGATACGCAGTATTTT. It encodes CSARDHQRAYTDTQYF.

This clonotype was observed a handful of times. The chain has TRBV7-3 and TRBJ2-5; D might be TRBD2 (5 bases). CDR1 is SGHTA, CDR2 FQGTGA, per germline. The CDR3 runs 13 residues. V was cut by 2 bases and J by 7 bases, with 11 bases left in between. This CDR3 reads CASSLDGIGTQYF. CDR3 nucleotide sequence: TGTGCCAGCAGCTTAGACGGGATAGGGACCCAGTACTTC.

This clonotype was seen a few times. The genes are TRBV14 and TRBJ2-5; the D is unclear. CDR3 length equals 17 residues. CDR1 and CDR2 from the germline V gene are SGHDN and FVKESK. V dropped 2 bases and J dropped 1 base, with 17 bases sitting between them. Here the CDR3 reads CASSQPPGSSFQETQYF. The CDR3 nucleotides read TGTGCCAGCAGCCAACCCCCGGGCTCCTCCTTCCAAGAGACCCAGTACTTC. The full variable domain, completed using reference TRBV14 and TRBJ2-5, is EAGVTQFPSHSVIEKGQTVTLRCDPISGHDNLYWYRRVMGKEIKFLLHFVKESKQDESGMPNNRFLAERTGGTYSTLKVQPAELEDSGVYFCASSQPPGSSFQETQYFGPGTRLLVL.

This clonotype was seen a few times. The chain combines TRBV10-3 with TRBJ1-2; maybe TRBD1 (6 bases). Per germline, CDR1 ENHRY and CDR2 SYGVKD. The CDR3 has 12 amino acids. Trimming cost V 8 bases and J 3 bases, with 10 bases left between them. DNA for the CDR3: TGTGCCATCGGGGGGCCAGACTATGGCTACACCTTC. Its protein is CAIGGPDYGYTF.

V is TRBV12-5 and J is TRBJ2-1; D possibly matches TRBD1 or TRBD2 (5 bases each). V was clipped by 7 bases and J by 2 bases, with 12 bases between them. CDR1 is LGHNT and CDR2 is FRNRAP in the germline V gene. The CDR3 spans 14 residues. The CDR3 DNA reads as TGTGCTAGTGAGGGGACGGAGGCCTACAATGAGCAGTTCTTC. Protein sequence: CASEGTEAYNEQFF.

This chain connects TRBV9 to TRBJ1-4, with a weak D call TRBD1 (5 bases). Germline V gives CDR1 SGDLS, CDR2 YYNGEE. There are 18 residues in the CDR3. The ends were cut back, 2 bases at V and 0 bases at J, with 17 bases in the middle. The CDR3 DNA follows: TGTGCCAGCAGCGTTGGGACGCTAACCCCCACAACTAATGAAAAACTGTTTTTT. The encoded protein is CASSVGTLTPTTNEKLFF.

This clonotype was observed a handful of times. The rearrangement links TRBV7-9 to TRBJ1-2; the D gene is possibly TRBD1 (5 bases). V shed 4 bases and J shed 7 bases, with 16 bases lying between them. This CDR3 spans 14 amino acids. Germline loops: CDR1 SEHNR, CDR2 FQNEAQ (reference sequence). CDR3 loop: CASSSTEGRAGYTF. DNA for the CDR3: TGTGCCAGCAGCTCGACGGAGGGGAGAGCTGGCTACACCTTC.

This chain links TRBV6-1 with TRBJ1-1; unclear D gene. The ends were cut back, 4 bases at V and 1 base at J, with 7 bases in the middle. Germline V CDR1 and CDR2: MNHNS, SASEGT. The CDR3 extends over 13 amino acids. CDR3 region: CASSALTNTEAFF. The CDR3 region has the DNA TGTGCCAGCAGTGCTCTGACGAACACTGAAGCTTTCTTT.

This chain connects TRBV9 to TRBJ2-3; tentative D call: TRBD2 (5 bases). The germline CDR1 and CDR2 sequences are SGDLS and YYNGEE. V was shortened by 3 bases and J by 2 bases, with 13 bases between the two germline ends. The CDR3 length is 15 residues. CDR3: CASSASGLFTDTQYF. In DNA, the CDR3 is TGTGCCAGCAGCGCAAGTGGACTTTTCACAGATACGCAGTATTTT.

CDR3 sequence: CASTPPVGFTYNEQFF. CDR3 DNA sequence: TGTGCCAGCACCCCCCCGGTGGGGTTCACCTACAATGAGCAGTTCTTC. This chain joins TRBV6-1 and TRBJ2-1; unclear D gene. Germline CDR1 MNHNS, CDR2 SASEGT. The CDR3 has 16 residues. The germline V and J ends were trimmed by 7 bases and 2 bases, with 18 bases remaining between them.

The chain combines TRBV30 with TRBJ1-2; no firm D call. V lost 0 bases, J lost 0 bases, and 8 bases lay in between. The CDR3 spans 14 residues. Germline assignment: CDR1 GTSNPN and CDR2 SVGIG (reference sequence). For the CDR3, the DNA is TGTGCCTGGAGTGTAGGACTGACTAACTATGGCTACACCTTC. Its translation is CAWSVGLTNYGYTF.

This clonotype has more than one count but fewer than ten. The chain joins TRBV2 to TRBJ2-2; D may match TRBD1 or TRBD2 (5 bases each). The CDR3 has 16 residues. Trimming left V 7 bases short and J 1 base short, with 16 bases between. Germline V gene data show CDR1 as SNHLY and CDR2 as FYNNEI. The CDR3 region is CASTLAGGMNTGELFF. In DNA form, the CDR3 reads TGTGCCAGCACCCTGGCTGGGGGAATGAACACCGGGGAGCTGTTTTTT.

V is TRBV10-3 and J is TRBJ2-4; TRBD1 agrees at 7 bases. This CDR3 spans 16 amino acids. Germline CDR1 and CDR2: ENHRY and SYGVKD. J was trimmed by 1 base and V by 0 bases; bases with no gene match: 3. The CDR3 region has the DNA TGTGCCATCAGTGAGTCGTTGACAGGGGCCAAAAACATTCAGTACTTC. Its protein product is CAISESLTGAKNIQYF.

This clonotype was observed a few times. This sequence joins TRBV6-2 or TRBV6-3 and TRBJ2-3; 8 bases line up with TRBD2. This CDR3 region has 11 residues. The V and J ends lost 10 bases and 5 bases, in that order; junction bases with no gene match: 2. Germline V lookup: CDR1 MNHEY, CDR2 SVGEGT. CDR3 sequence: CAIGRGDTQYF. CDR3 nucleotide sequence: TGTGCCATCGGGAGGGGAGATACGCAGTATTTT.

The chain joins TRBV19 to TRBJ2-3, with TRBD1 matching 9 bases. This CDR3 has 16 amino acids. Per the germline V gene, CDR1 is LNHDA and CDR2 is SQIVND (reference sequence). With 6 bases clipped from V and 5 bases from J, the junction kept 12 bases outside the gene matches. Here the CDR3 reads CASSLPPGQGEDTQYF. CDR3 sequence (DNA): TGTGCCAGTAGCCTCCCACCGGGACAGGGCGAAGATACGCAGTATTTT.

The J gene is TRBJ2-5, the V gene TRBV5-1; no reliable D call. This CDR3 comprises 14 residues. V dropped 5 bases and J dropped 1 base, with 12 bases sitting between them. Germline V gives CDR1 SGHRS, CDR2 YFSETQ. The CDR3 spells CASRLHTAQETQYF. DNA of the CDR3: TGCGCCAGCAGACTCCATACAGCCCAAGAGACCCAGTACTTC.

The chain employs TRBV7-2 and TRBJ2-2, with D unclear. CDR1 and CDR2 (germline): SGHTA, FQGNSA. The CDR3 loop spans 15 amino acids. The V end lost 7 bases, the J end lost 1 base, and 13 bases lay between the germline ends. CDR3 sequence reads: CASTPLDVNTGELFF. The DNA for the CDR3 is TGTGCCAGCACCCCACTGGACGTGAACACCGGGGAGCTGTTTTTT.

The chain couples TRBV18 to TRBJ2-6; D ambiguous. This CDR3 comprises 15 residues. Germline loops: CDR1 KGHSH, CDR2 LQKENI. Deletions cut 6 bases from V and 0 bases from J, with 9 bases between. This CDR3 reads CASSVQLSGANVLTF. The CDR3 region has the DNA TGTGCCAGCTCGGTGCAACTCTCTGGGGCCAACGTCCTGACTTTC. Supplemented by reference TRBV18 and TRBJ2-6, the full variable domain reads NAGVMQNPRHLVRRRGQEARLRCSPMKGHSHVYWYRQLPEEGLKFMVYLQKENIIDESGMPKERFSAEFPKEGPSILRIQQVVRGDSAAYFCASSVQLSGANVLTFGAGSRLTVL.

CDR3 amino acids: CASTQVSPGLAGSYEQYF. The CDR3 bases are TGTGCCAGCACCCAAGTTAGCCCAGGACTAGCGGGATCCTACGAGCAGTACTTC. The chain couples TRBV6-2 or TRBV6-3 to TRBJ2-7; 12 bases map to TRBD2. This CDR3 is built from 18 residues. V shed 7 bases and J 1 base; nucleotides not matched to a gene: 14. Germline V CDR1 and CDR2: MNHEY, SVGEGT.

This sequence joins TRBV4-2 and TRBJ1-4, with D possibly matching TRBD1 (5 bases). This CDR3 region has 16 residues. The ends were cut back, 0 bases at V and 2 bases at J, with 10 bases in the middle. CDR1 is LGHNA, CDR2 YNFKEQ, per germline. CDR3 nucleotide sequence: TGTGCCAGCAGCCAAGAATTGGGGGAGACTAATGAAAAACTGTTTTTT. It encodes CASSQELGETNEKLFF.

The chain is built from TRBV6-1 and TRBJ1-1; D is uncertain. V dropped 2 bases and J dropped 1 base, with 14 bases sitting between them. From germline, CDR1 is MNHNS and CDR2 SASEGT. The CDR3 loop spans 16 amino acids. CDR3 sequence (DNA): TGTGCCAGCAGTGAACCAGCATCCGCTCGGAACACTGAAGCTTTCTTT. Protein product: CASSEPASARNTEAFF.

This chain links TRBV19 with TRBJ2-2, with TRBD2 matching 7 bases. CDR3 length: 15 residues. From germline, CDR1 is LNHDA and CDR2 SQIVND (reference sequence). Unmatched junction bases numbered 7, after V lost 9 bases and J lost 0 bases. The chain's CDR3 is CARESSGTNTGELFF. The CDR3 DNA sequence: TGTGCCAGGGAGTCTAGCGGTACGAACACCGGGGAGCTGTTTTTT.

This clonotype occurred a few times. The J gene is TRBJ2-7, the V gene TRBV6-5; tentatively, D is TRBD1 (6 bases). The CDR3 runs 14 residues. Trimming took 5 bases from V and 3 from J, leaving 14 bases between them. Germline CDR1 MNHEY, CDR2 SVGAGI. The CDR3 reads CASSTGRGVYEQYF. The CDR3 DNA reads TGTGCCAGCAGTACGGGCAGGGGAGTCTACGAGCAGTACTTC.